The T cell receptor beta chain described here comes from a study of T cell responses to AZD1222 COVID-19 vaccine. Study findings and constraints: Only a handful of AZD1222 recipients tested seropositive at baseline.

About this clone itself: Its antigen remains unknown.

Produced via immunoSEQ multiplex PCR; TCRdb's table is partial and in-frame only. The table has 150,000 or so clones, around 86% seen once. This receptor was taken from an adult in good health. Specimen: peripheral blood, collected on day 0 of AZD1222 vaccination.

The CDR3 reads CASSSLRDAFNYGYTF. CDR3 in DNA: TGTGCCAGCAGTTCCCTCCGGGACGCTTTTAACTATGGCTACACCTTC. The chain couples TRBV27 to TRBJ1-2; a possible D gene is TRBD1 (5 bases). Germline V CDR1 and CDR2: MNHEY, SMNVEV (reference sequence). This CDR3 contains 16 residues. V lost 4 bases and J 1 base, leaving 16 bases between the germline ends.